One and the same sample provided the 23 T cell receptor beta chains below, sequenced in a study of cytomegalovirus exposure and HLA in healthy donors. With 60 Vbeta and 13 Jbeta primers, the PCR was carried out. Measured with immunoSEQ multiplex PCR; TCRdb has only the in-frame clones, and not every one. The sample shows 150,000 to 200,000 clones, roughly 73% of them seen only once. Sequencing was done on a sample of PBMCs. The receptors were gathered from a woman aged 25 to 39 in good health and CMV-seronegative.

The CDR3 DNA reads as TGCGCCAGCAGCTTGGAGGAGGGGAGAGGCCTCAATTCACCCCTCCACTTT. Its protein product is CASSLEEGRGLNSPLHF. The J gene is TRBJ1-6, the V gene TRBV5-1, with D perhaps TRBD1 (5 bases). Per germline, CDR1 SGHRS and CDR2 YFSETQ. The length of the CDR3 is 17 residues. Trimming cost V 0 bases and J 7 bases, with 17 bases left between them.

CDR3 amino acids: CASRMTGGEGYGYTF. The CDR3 bases are TGTGCCAGCAGGATGACAGGGGGCGAAGGATATGGCTACACCTTC. The V call is TRBV6-1, the J call TRBJ1-2, with TRBD1 matching 10 bases. Trimming took 6 bases from V and 5 from J; bases not matched to a gene: 9. CDR1 is MNHNS and CDR2 is SASEGT in the germline V gene. The CDR3 length is 15 residues.

The gene calls are TRBV15 and TRBJ2-7, with TRBD1 matching over 9 bases. Unmatched junction bases numbered 12, after V lost 4 bases and J lost 5 bases. The CDR3 consists of 16 residues. Germline CDR1 reads LNHNV; CDR2 reads YYDKDF (reference sequence). This CDR3 is CATSTTAQGASNEQYF. The CDR3 coding sequence is TGTGCCACCAGCACGACCGCACAGGGGGCCTCGAACGAGCAGTACTTC. The whole variable domain, remainder taken from reference TRBV15 and TRBJ2-7, is DAMVIQNPRYQVTQFGKPVTLSCSQTLNHNVMYWYQQKSSQAPKLLFHYYDKDFNNEADTPDNFQSRRPNTSFCFLDIRSPGLGDTAMYLCATSTTAQGASNEQYFGPGTRLTVT.

The rearrangement joins TRBV2 to TRBJ2-5; possible D gene TRBD2, 6 bases. This CDR3 has 13 amino acids. V lost 3 bases and J lost 4, with 9 bases in between. Looked up from germline, CDR1 is SNHLY and CDR2 is FYNNEI. CDR3 DNA: TGTGCCAGCAGTGAGGAGGGAGGAGAGACCCAGTACTTC. This sequence encodes CASSEEGGETQYF.

V is TRBV19 and J is TRBJ2-7; 9 bases map to TRBD1. This CDR3 spans 15 amino acids. The germline gives CDR1 LNHDA, CDR2 SQIVND (reference sequence). V shed 3 bases, J shed 6 bases, and the junction held 9 bases outside the gene matches. CDR3 sequence reads: CASSIKGTGQSEQYF. The CDR3 DNA sequence: TGTGCCAGTAGTATTAAAGGGACAGGGCAATCCGAGCAGTACTTC.

V is TRBV11-1 and J is TRBJ2-2; perhaps TRBD1 as D (5 bases). Germline V gene data show CDR1 as SGHAT and CDR2 as FQDESV (reference sequence). Trimming pared 6 bases from V and 7 bases from J, leaving 15 bases between. The CDR3 length is 14 residues. CDR3 sequence reads: CASRPRVLIGELFF. DNA for the CDR3: TGTGCCAGCAGACCCAGGGTTCTCATCGGGGAGCTGTTTTTT.

The gene calls are TRBV27 and TRBJ2-7; 8 bases fit TRBD2. The CDR3 loop spans 15 amino acids. Unmatched junction bases numbered 7, after V lost 2 bases and J lost 4 bases. CDR1 MNHEY and CDR2 SMNVEV come from the germline V gene (reference sequence). The CDR3 here is CASSLVGLGAYEQYF. The CDR3 coding sequence is TGTGCCAGCAGTTTAGTGGGACTAGGGGCATACGAGCAGTACTTC.

This chain links TRBV4-1 with TRBJ2-1; D perhaps matches TRBD1 (6 bases). Germline CDR1 and CDR2: MGHRA and YSYEKL. There are 16 residues in the CDR3. The V end was cut by 6 bases, the J end by 5 bases, with 20 bases between. Written as DNA, the CDR3 is TGCGCCAGCAGGTCAATGGGGCAGGGGCCCCACAATGAGCAGTTCTTC. This sequence encodes CASRSMGQGPHNEQFF.

V and J are TRBV11-2 and TRBJ2-3; D is undetermined. Trimming removed 1 base at V and 6 bases at J, with 14 bases between. The CDR3 has 15 residues. Germline values: CDR1 SGHAT, CDR2 FQNNGV. The CDR3 DNA follows: TGTGCCAGCAGCTTAGCCCCAACACAGAGTGATACGCAGTATTTT. Its translation: CASSLAPTQSDTQYF. Full variable domain (remainder filled in from reference TRBV11-2 and TRBJ2-3): EAGVAQSPRYKIIEKRQSVAFWCNPISGHATLYWYQQILGQGPKLLIQFQNNGVVDDSQLPKDRFSAERLKGVDSTLKIQPAKLEDSAVYLCASSLAPTQSDTQYFGPGTRLTVL.

This clone was found a few times. The chain is built from TRBV7-3 and TRBJ1-1; possibly TRBD1 for D (5 bases). Per the germline V gene, CDR1 is SGHTA and CDR2 is FQGTGA. CDR3 length: 16 residues. Deletions cut 5 bases from V and 1 base from J, with 17 bases between. The CDR3 protein is CASSTYGGRGNTEAFF. The CDR3 DNA sequence: TGTGCCAGCAGCACCTACGGGGGGAGGGGGAACACTGAAGCTTTCTTT.

Notes on this clone: A read error may produce the germline difference seen at one junction end. The chain joins TRBV6-5 to TRBJ2-7; 7 bases match TRBD2. Germline V gives CDR1 MNHEY, CDR2 SVGAGI. This CDR3 has 12 residues. The CDR3 sequence: CASRRLAYKQYF. Here the CDR3 DNA reads TGTGCCAGCAGACGACTAGCCTACAAGCAGTACTTC.

The gene calls are TRBV19 and TRBJ2-1; D possibly corresponds to TRBD1 (5 bases). CDR3 length: 13 residues. Trimming shortened V by 3 bases and J by 12 bases, and 15 bases separated the two germline ends. Per the germline V gene, CDR1 is LNHDA and CDR2 is SQIVND (reference sequence). As DNA, the CDR3 is TGTGCCAGTAGTATGGTTTGGGCCCAGGGGCAGTTCTTC. It codes for CASSMVWAQGQFF.

This chain uses TRBV6-6 with TRBJ2-7; 9 bases align to TRBD1. With 4 bases clipped from V and 2 bases from J, the junction kept 9 bases outside the gene matches. Germline values: CDR1 MNHNY, CDR2 SVGAGI (reference sequence). The CDR3 runs 16 residues. Here the CDR3 reads CASSSSRTGATYEQYF. The CDR3 DNA follows: TGTGCCAGCAGTTCCTCCCGGACAGGGGCAACCTACGAGCAGTACTTC.

This clone appeared a single time. The DNA of the CDR3 is TGTGCCAGCAGCTTATCTCGTACTAGCGGGATCACAGATACGCAGTATTTT. It is translated as CASSLSRTSGITDTQYF. The genes are TRBV7-9 and TRBJ2-3, with 10 bases lining up with TRBD2. The V and J ends lost 2 bases and 2 bases, in that order; junction bases with no gene match: 7. The germline gives CDR1 SEHNR, CDR2 FQNEAQ (reference sequence). The CDR3 totals 17 residues.

This chain links TRBV27 with TRBJ1-2; 7 bases map to TRBD1. Germline V gene sequence: CDR1 MNHEY, CDR2 SMNVEV (reference sequence). This CDR3 region has 15 residues. V lost 4 bases to trimming and J lost 4 bases; unmatched junction nucleotides: 9. Here the CDR3 DNA reads TGTGCCAGCAGTTGGGCCGCCGGGACAGTCTATGGCTACACCTTC. This translates into CASSWAAGTVYGYTF.

The J gene is TRBJ1-2, the V gene TRBV6-5; D might be TRBD1 (5 bases). Germline values: CDR1 MNHEY, CDR2 SVGAGI. V lost 10 bases to trimming and J lost 3 bases, with 15 bases between them. The CDR3 spans 13 residues. DNA of the CDR3: TGTGCCAACTTCGCAGGGTTGGACTATGGCTACACCTTC. Translating it yields CANFAGLDYGYTF.

The table lists this clone with a few counts. The chain recombines TRBV6-6 with TRBJ1-2; maybe TRBD1 (6 bases). Trimming removed 5 bases from V and 5 bases from J, with 12 bases in between. The CDR3 is 13 residues long. Per germline, CDR1 MNHNY and CDR2 SVGAGI (reference sequence). CDR3 sequence: CASSDYRVYGYTF. In DNA form, the CDR3 reads TGTGCCAGCAGTGATTACAGGGTATATGGCTACACCTTC.

The chain is built from TRBV2 and TRBJ1-6, with a tentative D call TRBD1 (5 bases). Trimming cost V 4 bases and J 7 bases, with 11 bases left between them. The CDR3 contains 14 residues. CDR1 and CDR2 from the germline V gene are SNHLY and FYNNEI. The CDR3 region has the DNA TGTGCCAGCAGTGGGCAGGGCCGGAATTCACCCCTCCACTTT. This codes for CASSGQGRNSPLHF.

This clone was detected only a few times. The gene calls are TRBV6-1 and TRBJ2-3; TRBD2 is a possible D gene (6 bases). This CDR3 comprises 17 residues. In germline, CDR1 is MNHNS, CDR2 SASEGT. The V and J ends lost 1 base and 4 bases respectively, with 18 bases between them. CDR3 DNA sequence: TGTGCCAGCAGTGAAGGAGGAGGCGGGACGTTTTCAGATACGCAGTATTTT. It yields the protein CASSEGGGGTFSDTQYF.

The rearrangement links TRBV12-5 to TRBJ2-1; D is ambiguous. This CDR3 has 11 amino acids. CDR1 LGHNT and CDR2 FRNRAP come from the germline V gene. Trimming took 6 bases from V and 9 from J, leaving 9 bases between them. CDR3 loop: CASGRWSEQFF. Written as DNA, the CDR3 is TGTGCTAGTGGGCGCTGGAGTGAGCAGTTCTTC.

V and J are TRBV10-3 and TRBJ2-2, with 10 bases that match TRBD1. This CDR3 is 16 amino acids long. Germline V CDR1 and CDR2: ENHRY, SYGVKD. Losses at the gene ends were 6 bases for V and 6 bases for J; bases not matched to a gene: 10. In DNA form, the CDR3 reads TGTGCCATCAGAGAGGGGCCCGGGACAGGGGCCGGGGAGCTGTTTTTT. It codes for CAIREGPGTGAGELFF.

This clone was seen a single time. V is TRBV5-5 and J is TRBJ2-2, with D possibly matching TRBD1 (6 bases). This CDR3 has 16 amino acids. The germline V and J ends were trimmed by 1 base and 2 bases, with 12 bases remaining between them. Germline V gene data show CDR1 as SGHKS and CDR2 as YYEKEE (reference sequence). CDR3 amino acids: CASSLQGQSNTGELFF. DNA of the CDR3: TGTGCCAGCAGCTTGCAAGGACAGAGTAACACCGGGGAGCTGTTTTTT.

This chain joins TRBV4-1 and TRBJ2-3; D is ambiguous. V was trimmed by 2 bases and J by 1 base, leaving 7 bases between them. The germline V gene has CDR1 MGHRA and CDR2 YSYEKL. The length of the CDR3 is 14 residues. The CDR3, as DNA: TGCGCCAGCAGCCAATCTGTCGGCACAGATACGCAGTATTTT. Translated, it gives CASSQSVGTDTQYF.